This TCR beta chain stems from a study of T cells after yellow fever vaccination. Notes on the study in general: Post-booster repertoires again held most primary-vaccination clones (roughly 96% CD4, approximately 90% CD8). It was a small share of clonotypes that appeared in both CD4 and CD8 compartments.

The CDR3 contains 13 residues. Germline V gene lookup returns CDR1 MNHNY and CDR2 SVGAGI (reference sequence). V was cut by 5 bases and J by 9 bases, with 14 bases left in between. Via MiXCR, TCRdb re-called the 5' RACE reads, giving one row per CDR3 protein. Of 150,000 to 200,000 distinct CDR3 sequences in the sample, around 10% are singletons; the top ten hold 35% to 45%. Only a few counts were recorded for this clonotype. Its specificity is not known. This TCR was recovered from a man between 18 and 35 years old who received the YFV17D yellow fever vaccine. The starting material was CD8+ T cells sorted from PBMCs, obtained 15 days after the yellow fever booster vaccination. This chain links TRBV6-6 with TRBJ2-1; a possible D gene is TRBD2 (6 bases). The CDR3 sequence is CASSDTVSGEQFF. Written as DNA, the CDR3 is TGTGCCAGCAGTGACACCGTTAGCGGTGAGCAGTTCTTC.